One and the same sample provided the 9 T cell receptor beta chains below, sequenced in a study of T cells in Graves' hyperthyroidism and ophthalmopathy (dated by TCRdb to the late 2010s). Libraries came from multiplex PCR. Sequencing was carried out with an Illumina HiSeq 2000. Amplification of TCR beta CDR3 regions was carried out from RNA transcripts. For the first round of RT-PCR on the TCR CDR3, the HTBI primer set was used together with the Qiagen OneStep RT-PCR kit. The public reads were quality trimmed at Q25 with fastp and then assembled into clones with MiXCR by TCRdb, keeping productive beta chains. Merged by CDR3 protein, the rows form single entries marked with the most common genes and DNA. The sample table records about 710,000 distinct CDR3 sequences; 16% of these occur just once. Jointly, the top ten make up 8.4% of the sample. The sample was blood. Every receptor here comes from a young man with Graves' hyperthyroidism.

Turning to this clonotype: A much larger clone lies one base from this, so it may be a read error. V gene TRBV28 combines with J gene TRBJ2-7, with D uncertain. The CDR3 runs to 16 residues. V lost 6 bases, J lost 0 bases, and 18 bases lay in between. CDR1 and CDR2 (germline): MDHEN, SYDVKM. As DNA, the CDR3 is TGTGCCAGCAGGGACCCATGGGTTAGGAGCTCCTACGAGCAGTACTTC. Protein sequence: CASRDPWVRSSYEQYF.

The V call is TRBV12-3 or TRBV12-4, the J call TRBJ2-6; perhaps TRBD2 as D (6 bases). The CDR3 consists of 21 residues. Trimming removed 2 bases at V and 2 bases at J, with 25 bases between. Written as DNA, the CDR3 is TGTGCCAGCAGTTTAAGGGTTATTTGGGGGGATTCTCGGGCTGGGGCCAACGTCCTGACTTTC. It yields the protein CASSLRVIWGDSRAGANVLTF.

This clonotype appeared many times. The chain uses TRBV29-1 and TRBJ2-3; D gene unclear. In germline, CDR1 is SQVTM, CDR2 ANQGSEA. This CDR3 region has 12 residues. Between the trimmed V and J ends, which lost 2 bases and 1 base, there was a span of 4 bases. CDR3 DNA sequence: TGCAGCGTTGAATCCCGCACAGATACGCAGTATTTT. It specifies CSVESRTDTQYF.

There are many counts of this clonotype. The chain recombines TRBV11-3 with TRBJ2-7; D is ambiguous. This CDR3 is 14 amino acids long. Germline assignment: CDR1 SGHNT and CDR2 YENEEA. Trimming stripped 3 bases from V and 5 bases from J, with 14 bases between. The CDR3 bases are TGTGCCAGCAGCTTGGGCGACCGGGTTGACGAGCAGTACTTC. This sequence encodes CASSLGDRVDEQYF.

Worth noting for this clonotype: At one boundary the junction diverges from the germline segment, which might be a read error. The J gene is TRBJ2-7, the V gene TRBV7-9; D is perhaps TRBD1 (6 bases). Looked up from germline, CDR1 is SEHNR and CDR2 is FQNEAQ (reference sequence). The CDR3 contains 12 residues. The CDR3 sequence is CASSSTGYGQYF. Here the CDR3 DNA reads TGTGCCAGCAGCTCCACAGGGTACGGGCAGTACTTC.

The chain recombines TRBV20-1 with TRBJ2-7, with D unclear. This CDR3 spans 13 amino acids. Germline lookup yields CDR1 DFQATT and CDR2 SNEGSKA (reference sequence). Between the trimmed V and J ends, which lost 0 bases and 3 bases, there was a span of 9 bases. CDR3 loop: CSARDFLGYEQYF. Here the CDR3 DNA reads TGCAGTGCTAGAGATTTCCTTGGCTACGAGCAGTACTTC.

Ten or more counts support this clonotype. The DNA of the CDR3 is TGTGCCACCAGTGACACCGGGACAGGGGTCTACGAGCAGTACTTC. Translating it yields CATSDTGTGVYEQYF. The V and J genes are TRBV24-1 and TRBJ2-7, with 10 bases aligning to TRBD1. J was trimmed by 3 bases and V by 4 bases; bases with no gene match: 5. The CDR3 spans 15 residues. The V gene's germline CDR1 is KGHDR and CDR2 SFDVKD.

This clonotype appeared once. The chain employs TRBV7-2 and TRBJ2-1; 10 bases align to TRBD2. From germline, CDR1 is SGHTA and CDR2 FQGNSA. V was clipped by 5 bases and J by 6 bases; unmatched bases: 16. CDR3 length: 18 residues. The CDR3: CASSPRNVHLAGVNEQFF. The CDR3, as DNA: TGTGCCAGCAGCCCCCGTAACGTTCACCTAGCGGGAGTCAATGAGCAGTTCTTC.

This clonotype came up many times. CDR3 sequence reads: CASSVPGSETQYF. The CDR3 DNA reads TGTGCCAGCAGTGTACCGGGGTCGGAGACCCAGTACTTC. J is TRBJ2-5 and V is TRBV2; a possible D gene is TRBD2 (5 bases). Looked up from germline, CDR1 is SNHLY and CDR2 is FYNNEI. Trimming shortened V by 4 bases and J by 5 bases, and 11 bases separated the two germline ends. CDR3 size: 13 residues.